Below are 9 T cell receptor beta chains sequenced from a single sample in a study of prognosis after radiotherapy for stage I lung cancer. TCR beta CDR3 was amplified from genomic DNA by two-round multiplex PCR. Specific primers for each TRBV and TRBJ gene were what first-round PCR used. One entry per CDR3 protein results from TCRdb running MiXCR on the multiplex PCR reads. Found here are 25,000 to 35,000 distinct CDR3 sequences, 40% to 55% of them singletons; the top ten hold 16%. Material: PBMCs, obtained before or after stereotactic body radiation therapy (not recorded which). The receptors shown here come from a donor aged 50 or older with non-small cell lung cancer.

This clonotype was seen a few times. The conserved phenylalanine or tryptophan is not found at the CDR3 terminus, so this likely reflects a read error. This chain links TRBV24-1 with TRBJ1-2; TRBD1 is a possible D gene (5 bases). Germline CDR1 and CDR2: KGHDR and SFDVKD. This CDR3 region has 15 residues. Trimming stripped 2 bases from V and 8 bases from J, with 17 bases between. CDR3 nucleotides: TGTGCCACCAGTGATTCCAGGGAGCCCGGTTCGGGCTACACCCTC. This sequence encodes CATSDSREPGSGYTL.

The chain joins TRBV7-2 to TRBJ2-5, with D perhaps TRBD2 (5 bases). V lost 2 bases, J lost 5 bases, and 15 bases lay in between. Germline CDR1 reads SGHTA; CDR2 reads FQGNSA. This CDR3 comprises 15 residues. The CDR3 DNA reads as TGTGCCAGCAGCTTATCGGGGTGGGCATGGGAGACCCAGTACTTC. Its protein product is CASSLSGWAWETQYF.

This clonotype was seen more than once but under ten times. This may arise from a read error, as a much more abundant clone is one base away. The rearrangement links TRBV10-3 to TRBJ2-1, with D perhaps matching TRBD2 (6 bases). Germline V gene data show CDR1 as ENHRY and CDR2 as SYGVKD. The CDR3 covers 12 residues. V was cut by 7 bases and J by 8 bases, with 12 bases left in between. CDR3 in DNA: TGTGCCATCAAGGGAGGACGGGATGAGCAGTTCTTC. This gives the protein CAIKGGRDEQFF.

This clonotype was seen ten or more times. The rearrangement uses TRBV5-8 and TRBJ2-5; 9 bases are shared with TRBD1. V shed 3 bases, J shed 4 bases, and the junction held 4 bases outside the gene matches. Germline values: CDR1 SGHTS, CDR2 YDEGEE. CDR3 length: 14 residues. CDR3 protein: CASSSGQGRETQYF. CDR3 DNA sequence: TGTGCCAGCAGCTCAGGACAGGGGAGAGAGACCCAGTACTTC.

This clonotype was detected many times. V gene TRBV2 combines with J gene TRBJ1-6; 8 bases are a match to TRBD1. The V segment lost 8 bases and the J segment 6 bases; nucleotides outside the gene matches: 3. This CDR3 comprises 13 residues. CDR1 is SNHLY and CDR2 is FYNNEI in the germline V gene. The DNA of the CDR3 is TGTGCCAGCTCGACAGGGGTTAATTCACCCCTCCACTTT. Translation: CASSTGVNSPLHF.

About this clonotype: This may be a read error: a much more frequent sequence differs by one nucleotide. CDR3 in amino acids: CAISLASGIEQYF. The CDR3 nucleotides are TGTGCCATCAGCTTGGCGTCAGGGATCGAGCAGTACTTC. This chain joins TRBV5-4 and TRBJ2-7; TRBD1 is a possible D gene (5 bases). The CDR3 length is 13 residues. Germline CDR1 reads SGHNT; CDR2 reads YYREEE (reference sequence).

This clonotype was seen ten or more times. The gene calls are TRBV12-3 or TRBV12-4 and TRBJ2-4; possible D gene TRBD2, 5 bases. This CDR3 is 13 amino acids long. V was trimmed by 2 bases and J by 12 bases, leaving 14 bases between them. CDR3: CASSLSAGTDQYF. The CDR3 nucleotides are TGTGCCAGCAGTTTAAGCGCGGGTACGGATCAGTACTTC.

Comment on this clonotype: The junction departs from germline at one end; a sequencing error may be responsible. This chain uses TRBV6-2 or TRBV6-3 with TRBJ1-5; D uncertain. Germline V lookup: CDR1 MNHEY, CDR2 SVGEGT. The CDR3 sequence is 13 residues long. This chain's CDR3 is CASSPVLSHPQHF. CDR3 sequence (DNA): TGTGCCAGCAGCCCCGTCCTGTCTCATCCCCAGCACTTT.

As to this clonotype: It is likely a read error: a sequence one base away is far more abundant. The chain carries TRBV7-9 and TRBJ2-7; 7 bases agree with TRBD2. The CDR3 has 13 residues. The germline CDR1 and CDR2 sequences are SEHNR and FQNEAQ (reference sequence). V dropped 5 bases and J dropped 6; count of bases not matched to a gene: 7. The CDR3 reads CASSTGPGGEQYF. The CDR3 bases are TGTGCCAGCAGCACCGGGCCGGGGGGCGAGCAGTACTTC.